This T cell receptor (beta chain) came from a study of shared clonotypes between healthy human individuals. The CDR3 has 12 amino acids. From germline, CDR1 is SNHLY and CDR2 FYNNEI. Trimming stripped 4 bases from V and 4 bases from J, with 7 bases between. Profiling relied on immunoSEQ multiplex PCR, and the TCRdb table lists in-frame clones only, not all of them. Here the sample spans some 380,000 clones, 96% being singletons. This receptor was taken from a man aged 30 to 45 in good health. Sequenced sample: memory CD8+ T cells sorted from blood. Subset here: CD45RO+ cells pooled with CCR7-negative TemRA cells. This chain uses TRBV2 with TRBJ1-2; D may be TRBD1 (6 bases). CDR3 protein: CASSAGAYGYTF. The CDR3 bases are TGTGCCAGCAGTGCAGGGGCCTATGGCTACACCTTC.